The T cell receptor (beta chain) under discussion was sequenced for a study of spatial heterogeneity in lung cancer. For the study at large: Averaged across combinations, each unique TCR and UMI pairing appeared more than ten times in raw reads, which were uncorrected.

This clonotype occurred many times. Its antigen is as yet unknown. This beta chain lies outside the target of a library built for alpha chains; its clone size means little. TCRdb re-called the 5' RACE reads through MiXCR, storing one row per CDR3 protein. The sample consists of 4,500 to 6,500 distinct CDR3 sequences, approximately 6.6% of them appearing once. Trimming shortened V by 1 base and J by 5 bases, and 6 bases separated the two germline ends. This CDR3 contains 13 residues. Time point specified: sample taken at primary tumor resection. The donor group consisted of 55 to 85 patients who had untreated, early-stage non-small cell lung cancer. The study's findings and limits: The estimated TCR-seq coverage of tumor T cells amounted to about 7% when looking at alpha chains and 13% when looking at beta chains. Expanded intratumoral alpha and beta TCR counts tracked tumor mutation counts.

The chain couples TRBV12-3 or TRBV12-4 to TRBJ1-5, with unresolved D. The source was lung tumor tissue, collected at surgery. The source of this sequence is a female donor with early-stage non-small cell lung cancer. CDR3 sequence reads: CASSLGNHQPQHF. The CDR3 DNA reads as TGTGCCAGCAGTTTAGGAAACCATCAGCCCCAGCATTTT.